This T cell receptor (beta chain) was sequenced during a study of shared clonotypes between healthy human individuals. All donors qualified as healthy HIV-negative adults and had experienced no recent acute infections or vaccinations. The CDR3 is 14 residues long. The ends lost 4 bases at V and 2 bases at J; junction bases unmatched: 4. Germline CDR1 KGHSH, CDR2 LQKENI. Genomic DNA of every subset was divided equally among multiple immunoSEQ plates. Sorted-subset replicate PCRs used 200 ng DNA, about 30,000 T cell genomes. The repertoire was sequenced with immunoSEQ multiplex PCR; TCRdb's copy has only in-frame clones and lacks some. The sample carries about 2 million clones, around 95% recorded once. The study, taken as a whole, reports: Non-shared clonotypes had lower generation probabilities than clonotypes shared by all four sorted-subset donors.

Comment on this clone: The antigen remains unidentified.

Sequencing was done on a sample of naive CD4+ T cells sorted from blood. Subset of the sample: CD45RA+ positively selected. V and J are TRBV18 and TRBJ2-7; 8 positions agree with TRBD1. The TCR originated in a man aged 18 to 35 in good health. CDR3 sequence reads: CASSRQGAPYEQYF. For the CDR3, the DNA is TGTGCCAGCTCACGGCAGGGGGCTCCCTACGAGCAGTACTTC.